This T cell receptor (beta chain) was profiled in a study of cytomegalovirus exposure and HLA in healthy donors. Both 60 Vbeta primers and 13 Jbeta primers went into the PCR. Using immunoSEQ multiplex PCR, the repertoire was profiled, and TCRdb retains in-frame clones only, with some absent. The sample consists of about 190,000 clones, more than 65% of them appearing once. V was cut by 3 bases and J by 3 bases, with 11 bases left in between. The CDR3 spans 13 residues. Germline loops: CDR1 GTSNPN, CDR2 SVGIG (reference sequence). The clonotype comes from a man aged 50 or older in good health and CMV-seronegative. The chain has TRBV30 and TRBJ1-2, with D possibly matching TRBD1 (6 bases). The sequencing sample was made of PBMCs. CDR3: CAWRPDSYYGYTF. CDR3 DNA sequence: TGTGCCTGGAGACCGGACAGTTACTATGGCTACACCTTC. Full variable domain (missing parts from reference TRBV30 and TRBJ1-2): SQTIHQWPATLVQPVGSPLSLECTVEGTSNPNLYWYRQAAGRGLQLLFYSVGIGQISSEVPQNLSASRPQDRQFILSSKKLLLSDSGFYLCAWRPDSYYGYTFGSGTRLTVV.